This TCR beta chain was sequenced for a study of cytomegalovirus exposure and HLA in healthy donors. PCR primers comprised 60 Vbeta and 13 Jbeta primers. The assay was immunoSEQ multiplex PCR, and TCRdb's table has in-frame clones only and misses some. The sample lists 250,000 to 350,000 clones; roughly 80% were seen once. Losses at the gene ends were 0 bases for V and 5 bases for J; bases not matched to a gene: 12. Germline CDR1 is SGHRS and CDR2 is YFSETQ. The CDR3 extends over 17 amino acids. The receptor was isolated from a girl aged 2-15 years in good health and CMV-seronegative. V and J are TRBV5-1 and TRBJ1-1; 8 nucleotides line up with TRBD1. The material sequenced was PBMCs. The CDR3 nucleotides are TGCGCCAGCAGCTTGGTCGGGTCAGGGGGCGTGATTACTGAAGCTTTCTTT. It is translated as CASSLVGSGGVITEAFF.